The sequence of this TCR beta chain was determined in a study of human T cells and chemical hapten exposure. Study overall: Patch tests applied 0.01% DPC to the upper back and were scored after 6 days.

Time point described: pre-sensitization, week 0. Treatment here: therapeutic diphenylcyclopropenone sensitization with weekly scalp DPC. TCRdb reprocessed the RACE reads via MiXCR and lists one record per CDR3 protein. The sample contains about 110,000 distinct CDR3 sequences, 12% of which appear only once. The length of the CDR3 is 15 residues. The ends lost 3 bases at V and 9 bases at J; junction bases unmatched: 8. This clonotype was counted at least ten times. Here the sequenced sample was whole blood, taken in connection with sensitization to the hapten diphenylcyclopropenone (DPC). The chain is built from TRBV12-3 or TRBV12-4 and TRBJ2-1; 10 bases align to TRBD2. The sequence came from a woman aged 45-59 years with alopecia areata. Some clones in this sample may be carry-over from other donors' samples. CDR3 residues: CASSFLAGVRGEQFF. The CDR3 DNA reads TGTGCCAGCAGTTTTCTAGCGGGAGTTAGGGGTGAGCAGTTCTTC.